This is a list of T cell receptor beta chains from one sample in a study of shared clonotypes between healthy human individuals. Here immunoSEQ multiplex PCR was the method, and the copy in TCRdb shows in-frame clones only, minus some. The sample includes approximately 470,000 clones, approximately 80% of them seen just once. Sequencing was performed on PBMCs. The receptors here all came from a woman in her 40s in good health. Some clones in this sample may be carry-over from other donors' samples. The CDR3 runs from the conserved cysteine through the conserved F or W. The D gene is left open where the match is weak.

>TRBV4-1|TRBD2|TRBJ2-7
CASSQVQREPNEQYF
>TRBV27|TRBD2|TRBJ2-1
CASSVPRLAGGPHQQFF
>TRBV6-1|TRBD1|TRBJ2-2
CASRGGAVGTGELFF
>TRBV5-1|NA|TRBJ1-6
CASGDIEGPLHF
>TRBV9|NA|TRBJ2-1
CASSVGGGPAVLYNEQFF
>TRBV7-3|NA|TRBJ2-7
CASSAQPGGYDEQYF
>TRBV18|NA|TRBJ2-2
CASSPPTGELFF
>TRBV5-1|TRBD1|TRBJ1-1
CASSFVTGGEAFF
>TRBV5-1|NA|TRBJ2-2
CASSILVPPTNTGELFF
>TRBV7-3|TRBD2|TRBJ2-2
CASSPGLAGEGELFF
>TRBV19|TRBD1|TRBJ2-5
CASSLWTGNVGETQYF
>TRBV29-1|NA|TRBJ1-2
CSVGGGVYGYTF
>TRBV28|TRBD2|TRBJ2-5
CASSLTGTSGIQETQYF
>TRBV6-6|TRBD1|TRBJ2-7
CASTSPTGGSYEQYF
>TRBV7-2|NA|TRBJ2-2
CASSLGRHPVGELFF
>TRBV30|NA|TRBJ1-4
CAWSRGANEKLFF
>TRBV11-2|NA|TRBJ1-2
CASSLKSSYGYTF
>TRBV30|NA|TRBJ2-7
CAWKDYEQYF
>TRBV7-3|TRBD2|TRBJ2-2
CASSPRTSGSKGELFF
>TRBV29-1|NA|TRBJ2-7
CSVEGAYEQYF
>TRBV4-3|NA|TRBJ1-2
CASSQEAVQHGYTF
>TRBV7-8|TRBD1|TRBJ1-4
CASSPRQGVFEKLFF
>TRBV7-6|TRBD2|TRBJ2-2
CASSLARLAGRSGELFF
>TRBV6-5|NA|TRBJ2-1
CASSYAHRGGEQFF
>TRBV19|NA|TRBJ1-4
CASQDGGFNEKLFF
>TRBV6-6|NA|TRBJ2-5
CASSYPNSFQETQYF
>TRBV7-9|NA|TRBJ2-7
CASSTNQGYEQYF
>TRBV2|NA|TRBJ2-7
CASSEVTERYF
>TRBV30|NA|TRBJ2-3
CAWSVTGWDSGPQYF
>TRBV30|TRBD1|TRBJ2-6
CAWSVGGAGANVLTF
>TRBV6-6|TRBD1|TRBJ1-6
CASRLQGNNSPLHF
>TRBV5-4|NA|TRBJ1-1
CASSPGGTVNTEAFF
>TRBV5-8|TRBD2|TRBJ2-1
CASTLREGFNEQFF
>TRBV2|NA|TRBJ2-3
CASSDREDTQYF
>TRBV5-5|TRBD1|TRBJ1-1
CASSDGTGGHTEAFF
>TRBV6-5|TRBD1|TRBJ2-7
CASAEGQYYEQYF
>TRBV29-1|TRBD2|TRBJ2-7
CSARGGVSYEQYF
>TRBV6-1|NA|TRBJ1-1
CASTFQRNTEAFF
>TRBV11-2|NA|TRBJ1-1
CASRTNAEAFF
>TRBV18|NA|TRBJ2-2
CASSPDRLGYTGELFF
>TRBV6-6|TRBD1|TRBJ2-1
CASRPGGTGGYNEQFF
>TRBV29-1|NA|TRBJ2-3
CSVEGGLGTARDTQYF
>TRBV5-1|NA|TRBJ2-5
CASSPGTRETQYF
>TRBV18|TRBD1|TRBJ1-1
CASSDSQGAWGTEAFF
>TRBV7-7|NA|TRBJ2-5
CASSLGLRETQYF
>TRBV15|NA|TRBJ2-1
CATSRGPTGSYNEQFF
>TRBV30|NA|TRBJ2-7
CAWTGPGSHEQYF
>TRBV2|TRBD1|TRBJ2-1
CASRTGRNEQFF